Below, 5 T cell receptor beta chains from the same sample are listed, as sequenced in a study of blood T cell repertoires in COVID-19 (dated by TCRdb to 2020 to 2022). Library preparation was by the immunoSEQ multiplex PCR assay. The immuneACCESS repertoire file appears here via TCRdb, limited to in-frame rearrangements. These files lack a portion of the clones; in checked studies, under half of the deficit traces to unresolved V genes, and the cause of the others is not known. This sample comprises 150,000 to 250,000 clones, about four fifths of them detected only once. The ten top clones hold approximately 5.9% of the sample. What was sequenced was peripheral blood. The receptors come from a woman between 40 and 55 years old with COVID-19, enrolled during active disease.

The chain carries TRBV6-2 or TRBV6-3 and TRBJ2-1; D call uncertain. Germline loops: CDR1 MNHEY, CDR2 SVGEGT. Trimming took off 5 bases at V and 0 bases at J, with 17 bases between the two ends. The CDR3 is made up of 17 amino acids. CDR3 nucleotide sequence: TGTGCCAGCAGTGGCCCCGGTGACTCAAGCTCCTACAATGAGCAGTTCTTC. Its translation is CASSGPGDSSSYNEQFF.

This chain's CDR3 is CASSQQGGLNTEAFF. Written as DNA, the CDR3 is TGCGCCAGCAGCCAACAGGGGGGTTTGAACACTGAAGCTTTCTTT. V and J are TRBV4-1 and TRBJ1-1; 7 bases align to TRBD1. The CDR3 extends over 15 amino acids. Germline CDR1 MGHRA, CDR2 YSYEKL. Trimming cost V 2 bases and J 0 bases; bases outside gene matches: 3.

The CDR3 DNA is TGTGCCATCAGCCCTCAGGAGGGTGGTAAAACTGAAGCTTTCTTT. Protein: CAISPQEGGKTEAFF. The rearrangement uses TRBV10-3 and TRBJ1-1, with D unresolved. The length of the CDR3 is 15 residues. V was pared by 6 bases and J by 5 bases, with 19 bases between. CDR1 is ENHRY and CDR2 is SYGVKD in the germline V gene.

The V call is TRBV5-1, the J call TRBJ2-1; D might be TRBD2 (6 bases). Germline CDR1 reads SGHRS; CDR2 reads YFSETQ. V lost 4 bases to trimming and J lost 0 bases, with 14 bases between them. CDR3 length: 16 amino acids. The CDR3 DNA follows: TGCGCCAGCAGCCGGGGGTTTGGAGGCTCCTACAATGAGCAGTTCTTC. Protein product: CASSRGFGGSYNEQFF.

This clone appeared a single time. This chain joins TRBV6-1 and TRBJ1-5; D unclear. This CDR3 has 14 amino acids. Germline V gene lookup returns CDR1 MNHNS and CDR2 SASEGT. V lost 2 bases and J 4 bases, leaving 9 bases between the germline ends. CDR3 region: CASSEIAGNQPQHF. The CDR3 DNA reads TGTGCCAGCAGTGAAATTGCGGGGAATCAGCCCCAGCATTTT.